The 23 T cell receptor beta chains in this list originate from one sample, sequenced in a study of OX40 agonist ivuxolimab in advanced cancers. Repertoires were generated with immunoSEQ multiplex PCR, while TCRdb's copy carries only in-frame clones and drops some. The sample includes about 120,000 clones, more than 80% of them seen just once. This sample comprised CD4+ or CD8+ T cells sorted from blood, obtained in a trial of the OX40 agonist ivuxolimab. The receptors were gathered from an adult with an advanced solid tumor such as melanoma, head and neck, liver or kidney cancer.

V and J are TRBV5-4 and TRBJ1-4, with 7 nucleotides matching TRBD1. The CDR3 extends over 16 amino acids. The germline gives CDR1 SGHNT, CDR2 YYREEE (reference sequence). After removal of 3 bases from V and 0 bases from J, the junction contained 5 bases not matched to a gene. The CDR3 loop is CASSSTGKTTNEKLFF. In nucleotides, the CDR3 is TGTGCCAGCAGCTCGACAGGGAAAACAACTAATGAAAAACTGTTTTTT. Drawing the rest from reference TRBV5-4 and TRBJ1-4, the complete variable domain is ETGVTQSPTHLIKTRGQQVTLRCSSQSGHNTVSWYQQALGQGPQFIFQYYREEENGRGNFPPRFSGLQFPNYSSELNVNALELDDSALYLCASSSTGKTTNEKLFFGSGTQLSVL.

The V call is TRBV7-2, the J call TRBJ2-3, with D perhaps TRBD2 (5 bases). V was cut by 3 bases and J by 2 bases, with 6 bases left in between. There are 13 residues in the CDR3. Looked up from germline, CDR1 is SGHTA and CDR2 is FQGNSA. The CDR3 reads CASSLGATDTQYF. The CDR3 coding sequence is TGTGCCAGCAGCTTGGGAGCCACAGATACGCAGTATTTT.

The chain uses TRBV7-2 and TRBJ1-2, with D unclear. This CDR3 spans 13 amino acids. Germline V lookup: CDR1 SGHTA, CDR2 FQGNSA. The V end lost 2 bases, the J end lost 2 bases, and 6 bases lay between the germline ends. The CDR3 spells CASSLTQNYGYTF. CDR3 sequence (DNA): TGTGCCAGCAGCTTAACACAGAACTATGGCTACACCTTC.

The gene calls are TRBV6-5 and TRBJ2-7, with D possibly TRBD2 on 5 matching bases. This CDR3 comprises 13 residues. Germline V gene lookup returns CDR1 MNHEY and CDR2 SVGAGI. V lost 6 bases to trimming and J lost 1 base, with 10 bases between them. The CDR3 spells CASRWTGSYEQYF. The CDR3 bases are TGTGCCAGCAGGTGGACTGGATCCTACGAGCAGTACTTC.

The genes are TRBV20-1 and TRBJ2-1, with 9 bases that match TRBD2. The junction had 6 bases not matched to a gene; V was cut back by 6 bases and J by 12 bases. This CDR3 comprises 11 residues. Germline V gene data show CDR1 as DFQATT and CDR2 as SNEGSKA (reference sequence). CDR3 sequence reads: CSAGPGLAQFF. The CDR3 DNA reads TGCAGTGCGGGGCCGGGACTAGCGCAGTTCTTC.

The chain joins TRBV18 to TRBJ2-1; maybe TRBD2 (6 bases). Germline loops: CDR1 KGHSH, CDR2 LQKENI. Trimming shortened V by 2 bases and J by 4 bases, and 12 bases separated the two germline ends. The CDR3 length is 15 residues. CDR3 DNA sequence: TGTGCCAGCTCACCAACTAGCCAACCATACAATGAGCAGTTCTTC. Translation: CASSPTSQPYNEQFF.

The sample holds one count of this clone. The chain uses TRBV5-4 and TRBJ1-6; tentative D call: TRBD1 (6 bases). CDR1 SGHNT and CDR2 YYREEE come from the germline V gene (reference sequence). This CDR3 comprises 15 residues. Trimming stripped 4 bases from V and 5 bases from J, with 13 bases between. CDR3 DNA: TGTGCCAGCAGCCCGGACAGTGACCATAATTCACCCCTCCACTTT. Its translation is CASSPDSDHNSPLHF.

J is TRBJ2-1 and V is TRBV11-3; 8 nucleotides agree with TRBD2. Germline V gene lookup returns CDR1 SGHNT and CDR2 YENEEA. The CDR3 totals 14 residues. J gave up 8 bases and V 5 bases, and 8 bases lay outside the gene matches. CDR3 region: CASSPSAGGDEQFF. The CDR3 nucleotides are TGTGCCAGCAGCCCGTCCGCGGGGGGCGATGAGCAGTTCTTC.

This chain uses TRBV10-2 with TRBJ1-5; D is undetermined. The CDR3 has 15 residues. V shed 2 bases and J shed 2 bases, with 10 bases lying between them. Germline-derived CDR1 and CDR2 are WSHSY and SAAADI. The CDR3 sequence: CASSERRAGNQPQHF. Here the CDR3 DNA reads TGCGCCAGCAGTGAGCGGAGGGCTGGCAATCAGCCCCAGCATTTT.

The V gene is TRBV4-3, the J gene TRBJ1-2, with 7 nucleotides matching TRBD1. Trimming at V came to 4 bases and at J to 6 bases, leaving 8 bases not matched to a gene. From germline, CDR1 is LGHNA and CDR2 YSLEER. The length of the CDR3 is 14 residues. In DNA, the CDR3 is TGCGCCAGCAGCCCGGGACAGACAGAAAATGGCTACACCTTC. It yields the protein CASSPGQTENGYTF.

The rearrangement uses TRBV10-3 and TRBJ2-7; TRBD2 matches at 13 bases. The germline CDR1 and CDR2 sequences are ENHRY and SYGVKD. There are 18 residues in the CDR3. The V and J ends lost 10 bases and 0 bases, in that order; junction bases with no gene match: 15. CDR3 residues: CATRPRLAGGSSSYEQYF. The CDR3 DNA follows: TGTGCCACCCGCCCACGACTAGCGGGGGGCTCCAGCTCCTACGAGCAGTACTTC.

The chain is built from TRBV7-9 and TRBJ2-5; D perhaps matches TRBD1 (5 bases). The V gene's germline CDR1 is SEHNR and CDR2 FQNEAQ (reference sequence). Trimming stripped 1 base from V and 7 bases from J, with 13 bases between. The CDR3 totals 14 residues. The CDR3, as DNA: TGTGCCAGCAGCTTAGGGTCTCAGGGTGGGACCCAGTACTTC. Translation gives CASSLGSQGGTQYF.

The J gene is TRBJ1-2, the V gene TRBV28, with D hard to call. The CDR3 has 15 residues. CDR1 and CDR2 from the germline V gene are MDHEN and SYDVKM. Trimming cost V 6 bases and J 8 bases, with 22 bases left between them. DNA for the CDR3: TGTGCCAGCAGCCCTGGGTGGGTCCCTGGCTGGGGCTACACCTTC. Protein sequence: CASSPGWVPGWGYTF.

The chain carries TRBV5-6 and TRBJ2-7; the D is unclear. V was clipped by 1 base and J by 3 bases, with 11 bases between them. Germline-derived CDR1 and CDR2 are SGHDT and YYEEEE. The CDR3 covers 14 residues. The CDR3 sequence: CASSLIDQNYEQYF. For the CDR3, the DNA is TGTGCCAGCAGCTTGATTGACCAAAACTACGAGCAGTACTTC.

This clone showed up just once. V and J are TRBV6-1 and TRBJ1-1, with a tentative D call TRBD1 (5 bases). Trimming cost V 5 bases and J 5 bases, with 12 bases left between them. Germline lookup yields CDR1 MNHNS and CDR2 SASEGT. The CDR3 consists of 13 residues. CDR3 DNA: TGTGCCAGCAGTTGGGGGGAGAGGACTGAAGCTTTCTTT. The encoded protein is CASSWGERTEAFF.

The rearrangement links TRBV6-1 to TRBJ1-6; D unclear. CDR3 size: 17 residues. From germline, CDR1 is MNHNS and CDR2 SASEGT. V was clipped by 0 bases and J by 7 bases, with 16 bases between them. CDR3 sequence (DNA): TGTGCCAGCAGTGAAGCAGCCCTACAGTTATCAAATTCACCCCTCCACTTT. This sequence encodes CASSEAALQLSNSPLHF.

The rearrangement joins TRBV6-6 to TRBJ1-2, with 9 bases that match TRBD1. The CDR3 length is 15 residues. Germline V gene lookup returns CDR1 MNHNY and CDR2 SVGAGI (reference sequence). Trimming cost V 0 bases and J 7 bases; bases outside gene matches: 6. The CDR3, as DNA: TGTGCCAGCAGTTACTCCGGACAGGGGAGAACTGGCTACACCTTC. It translates to CASSYSGQGRTGYTF.

J is TRBJ2-7 and V is TRBV10-2; TRBD1 is a possible D gene (6 bases). The CDR3 consists of 17 residues. V lost 6 bases to trimming and J lost 1 base, with 22 bases between them. Per the germline V gene, CDR1 is WSHSY and CDR2 is SAAADI. This chain's CDR3 is CASRGAHGTRDSYEQYF. The CDR3 DNA is TGCGCCAGCAGGGGGGCCCACGGGACAAGGGATTCCTACGAGCAGTACTTC.

The chain combines TRBV27 with TRBJ2-5; D is possibly TRBD2 (6 bases). The end of the DNA fits TRBJ2-7 better, so the J call may be wrong. CDR1 and CDR2 from the germline V gene are MNHEY and SMNVEV (reference sequence). This CDR3 comprises 15 residues. In nucleotides, the CDR3 is TGTGCCAGAGGTTACGGGAGCGAACCTTCCTACGAGCAGTACTTC. This translates into CARGYGSEPSYEQYF.

As to this clone: The sample has other DNA sequences that encode this CDR3 too. The J gene is TRBJ2-7, the V gene TRBV2; D not certain. V was shortened by 7 bases and J by 4 bases, with 23 bases between the two germline ends. The CDR3 runs 16 residues. Germline values: CDR1 SNHLY, CDR2 FYNNEI. CDR3 in DNA: TGTGCCAGCAATCCTTCGTATTACGGCCAGTCTTACGAGCAGTACTTC. This sequence encodes CASNPSYYGQSYEQYF.

The chain has TRBV7-2 and TRBJ1-1, with a possible D match to TRBD1 (6 bases). The germline CDR1 and CDR2 sequences are SGHTA and FQGNSA. CDR3 size: 14 residues. Trimming left V 5 bases short and J 4 bases short, with 14 bases between. CDR3 amino acids: CASSLGGGSTEAFF. CDR3 bases: TGTGCCAGCAGCCTCGGGGGGGGCAGCACTGAAGCTTTCTTT.

V gene TRBV6-1 combines with J gene TRBJ2-7; D is unresolved. Per the germline V gene, CDR1 is MNHNS and CDR2 is SASEGT. CDR3 length equals 13 residues. Trimming removed 6 bases at V and 3 bases at J, with 12 bases between. CDR3 amino acids: CASSKERSYEQYF. CDR3 in DNA: TGTGCCAGCAGCAAGGAAAGGAGCTACGAGCAGTACTTC.

The chain employs TRBV10-1 and TRBJ2-7; no firm D call. Looked up from germline, CDR1 is WNHNN and CDR2 is SYGVQD (reference sequence). This CDR3 is built from 13 residues. The V and J ends lost 4 bases and 6 bases respectively, with 13 bases between them. The CDR3 DNA sequence: TGCGCCAGCAGTGCCGGTCCCCGGAGCGAGCAGTACTTC. This translates into CASSAGPRSEQYF.